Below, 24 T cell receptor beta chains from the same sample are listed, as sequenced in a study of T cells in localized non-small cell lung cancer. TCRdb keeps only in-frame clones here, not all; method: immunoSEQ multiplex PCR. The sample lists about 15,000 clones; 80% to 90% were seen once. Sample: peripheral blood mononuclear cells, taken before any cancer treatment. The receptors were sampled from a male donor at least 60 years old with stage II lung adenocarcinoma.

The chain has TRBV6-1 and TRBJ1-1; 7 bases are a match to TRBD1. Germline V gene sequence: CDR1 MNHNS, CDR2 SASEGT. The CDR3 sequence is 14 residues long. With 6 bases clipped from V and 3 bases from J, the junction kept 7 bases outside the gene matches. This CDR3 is CASRRQGLDTEAFF. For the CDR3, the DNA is TGTGCCAGCAGGCGACAGGGACTGGACACTGAAGCTTTCTTT.

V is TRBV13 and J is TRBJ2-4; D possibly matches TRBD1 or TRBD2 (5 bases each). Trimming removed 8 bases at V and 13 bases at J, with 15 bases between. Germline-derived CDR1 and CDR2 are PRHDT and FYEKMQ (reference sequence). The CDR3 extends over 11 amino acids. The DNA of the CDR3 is TGTGCCAGCGGATCAGGGACCCTCCAGTACTTC. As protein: CASGSGTLQYF.

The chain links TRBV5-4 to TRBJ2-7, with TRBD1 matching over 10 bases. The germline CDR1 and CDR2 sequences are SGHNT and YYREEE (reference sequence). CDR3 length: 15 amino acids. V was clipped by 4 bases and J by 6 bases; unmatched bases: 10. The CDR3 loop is CASSTRQGAVLEQYF. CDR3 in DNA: TGTGCCAGCAGCACGAGACAGGGGGCCGTACTCGAGCAGTACTTC.

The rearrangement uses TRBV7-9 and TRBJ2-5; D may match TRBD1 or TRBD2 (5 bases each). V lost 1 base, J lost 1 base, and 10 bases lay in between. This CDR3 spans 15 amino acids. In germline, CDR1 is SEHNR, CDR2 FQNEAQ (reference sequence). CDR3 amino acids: CASSLDEGLQETQYF. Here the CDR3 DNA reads TGTGCCAGCAGCTTAGACGAGGGGCTCCAAGAGACCCAGTACTTC.

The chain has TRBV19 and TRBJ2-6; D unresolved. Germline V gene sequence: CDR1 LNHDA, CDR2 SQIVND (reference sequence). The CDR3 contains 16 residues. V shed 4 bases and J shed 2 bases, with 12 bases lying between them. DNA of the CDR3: TGTGCCAGTAGTAAGATTTTAGGGCCTGGGGCCAACGTCCTGACTTTC. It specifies CASSKILGPGANVLTF.

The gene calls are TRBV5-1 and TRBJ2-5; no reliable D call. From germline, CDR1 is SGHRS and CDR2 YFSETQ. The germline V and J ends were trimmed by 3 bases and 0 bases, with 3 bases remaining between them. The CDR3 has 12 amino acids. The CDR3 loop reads CASSWDQETQYF. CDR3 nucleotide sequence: TGCGCCAGCAGCTGGGACCAAGAGACCCAGTACTTC.

CDR3 sequence reads: CASSRGRWETQYF. In nucleotides, the CDR3 is TGTGCCAGTAGTAGGGGACGGTGGGAGACCCAGTACTTC. The chain carries TRBV19 and TRBJ2-5; perhaps D is TRBD1 or TRBD2 (5 bases each). This CDR3 region has 13 residues. Germline lookup yields CDR1 LNHDA and CDR2 SQIVND (reference sequence). V was clipped by 4 bases and J by 5 bases, with 11 bases between them.

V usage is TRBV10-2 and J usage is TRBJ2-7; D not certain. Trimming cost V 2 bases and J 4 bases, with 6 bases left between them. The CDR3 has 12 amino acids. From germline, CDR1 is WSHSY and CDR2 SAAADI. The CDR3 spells CASSERRYEQYF. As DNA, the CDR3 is TGCGCCAGCAGTGAGCGTAGGTACGAGCAGTACTTC.

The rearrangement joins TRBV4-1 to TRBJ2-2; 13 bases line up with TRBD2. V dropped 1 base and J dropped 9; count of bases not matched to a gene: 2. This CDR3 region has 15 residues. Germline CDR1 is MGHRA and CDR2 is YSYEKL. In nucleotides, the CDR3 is TGCGCCAGCAGCCAAGCCGGGACTAGCGGGAGGGAGCTGTTTTTT. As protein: CASSQAGTSGRELFF.

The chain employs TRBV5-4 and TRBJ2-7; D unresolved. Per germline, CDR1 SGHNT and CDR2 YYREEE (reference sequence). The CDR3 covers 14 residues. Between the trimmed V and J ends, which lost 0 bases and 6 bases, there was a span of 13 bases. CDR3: CASSLDSNRPEQYF. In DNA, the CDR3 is TGTGCCAGCAGCTTGGACTCTAATCGACCCGAGCAGTACTTC.

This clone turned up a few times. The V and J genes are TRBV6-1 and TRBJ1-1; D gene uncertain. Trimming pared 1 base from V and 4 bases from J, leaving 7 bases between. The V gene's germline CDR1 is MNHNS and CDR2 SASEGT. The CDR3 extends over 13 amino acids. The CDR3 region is CASSEGRLTEAFF. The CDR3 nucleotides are TGTGCCAGCAGTGAAGGCAGGCTCACTGAAGCTTTCTTT.

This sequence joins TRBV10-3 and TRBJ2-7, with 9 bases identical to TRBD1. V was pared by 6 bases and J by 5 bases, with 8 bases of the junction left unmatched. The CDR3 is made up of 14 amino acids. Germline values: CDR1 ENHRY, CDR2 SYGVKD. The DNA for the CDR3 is TGTGCCATCAGGCTCGGGACAGGGCGGGACGAGCAGTACTTC. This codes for CAIRLGTGRDEQYF.

CDR3 DNA: TGCGCCAGCAGCCAAGCCAACCCAGGGAATGAGCAGTTCTTC. Translating it yields CASSQANPGNEQFF. This chain joins TRBV4-3 and TRBJ2-1, with a possible D match to TRBD1 (5 bases). V shed 1 base and J shed 7 bases, with 11 bases lying between them. CDR1 and CDR2 from the germline V gene are LGHNA and YSLEER. The CDR3 contains 14 residues.

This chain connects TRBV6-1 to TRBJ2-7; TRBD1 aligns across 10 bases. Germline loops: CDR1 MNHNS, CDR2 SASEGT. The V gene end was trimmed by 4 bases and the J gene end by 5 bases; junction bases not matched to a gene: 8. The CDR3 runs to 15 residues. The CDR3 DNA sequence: TGTGCCAGCAGTGCGCCGGGACAGGGGCTGAACGAGCAGTACTTC. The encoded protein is CASSAPGQGLNEQYF.

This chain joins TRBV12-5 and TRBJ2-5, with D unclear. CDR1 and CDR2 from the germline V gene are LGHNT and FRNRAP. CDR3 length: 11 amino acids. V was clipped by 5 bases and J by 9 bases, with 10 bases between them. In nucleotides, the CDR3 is TGTGCTAGTGGTGGGCAGGTACCCCAGTACTTC. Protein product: CASGGQVPQYF.

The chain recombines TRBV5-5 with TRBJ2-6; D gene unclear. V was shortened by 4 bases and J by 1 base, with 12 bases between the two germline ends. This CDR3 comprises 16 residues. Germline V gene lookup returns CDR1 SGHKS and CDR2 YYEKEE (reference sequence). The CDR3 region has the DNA TGTGCCAGCAGCCTAGGGCCGCTATCTGGGGCCAACGTCCTGACTTTC. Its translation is CASSLGPLSGANVLTF. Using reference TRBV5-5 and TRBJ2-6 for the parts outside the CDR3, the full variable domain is DAGVTQSPTHLIKTRGQQVTLRCSPISGHKSVSWYQQVLGQGPQFIFQYYEKEERGRGNFPDRFSARQFPNYSSELNVNALLLGDSALYLCASSLGPLSGANVLTFGAGSRLTVL.

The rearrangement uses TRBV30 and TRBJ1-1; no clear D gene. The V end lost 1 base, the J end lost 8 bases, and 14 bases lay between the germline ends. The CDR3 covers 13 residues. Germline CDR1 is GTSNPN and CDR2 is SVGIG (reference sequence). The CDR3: CAWSGVHDIEAFF. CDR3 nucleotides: TGTGCCTGGAGTGGGGTTCACGATATCGAAGCTTTCTTT.

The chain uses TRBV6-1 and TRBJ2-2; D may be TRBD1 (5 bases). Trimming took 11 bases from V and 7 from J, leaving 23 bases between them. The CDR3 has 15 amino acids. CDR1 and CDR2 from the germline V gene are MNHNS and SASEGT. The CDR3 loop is CASQSRSGSGGELFF. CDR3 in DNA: TGTGCCTCCCAGAGTAGGTCAGGGTCGGGCGGGGAGCTGTTTTTT.

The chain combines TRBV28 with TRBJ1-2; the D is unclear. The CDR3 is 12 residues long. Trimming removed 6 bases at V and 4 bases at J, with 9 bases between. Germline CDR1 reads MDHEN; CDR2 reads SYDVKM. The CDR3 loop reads CASSGRIYGYTF. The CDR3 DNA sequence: TGTGCCAGCAGCGGACGGATCTATGGCTACACCTTC.

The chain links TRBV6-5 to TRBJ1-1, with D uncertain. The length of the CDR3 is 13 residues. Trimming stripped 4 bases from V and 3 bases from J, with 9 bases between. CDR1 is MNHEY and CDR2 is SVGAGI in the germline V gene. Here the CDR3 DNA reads TGTGCCAGCAGTTCGGGCCGCGACACTGAAGCTTTCTTT. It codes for CASSSGRDTEAFF.

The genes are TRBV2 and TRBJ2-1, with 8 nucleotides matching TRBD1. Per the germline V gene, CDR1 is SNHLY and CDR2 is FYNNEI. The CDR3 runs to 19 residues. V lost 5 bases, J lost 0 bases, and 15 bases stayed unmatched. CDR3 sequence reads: CASSSGDRSAYFSYNEQFF. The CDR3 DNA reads TGTGCCAGCAGTTCCGGGGACAGGTCCGCATACTTCTCCTACAATGAGCAGTTCTTC.

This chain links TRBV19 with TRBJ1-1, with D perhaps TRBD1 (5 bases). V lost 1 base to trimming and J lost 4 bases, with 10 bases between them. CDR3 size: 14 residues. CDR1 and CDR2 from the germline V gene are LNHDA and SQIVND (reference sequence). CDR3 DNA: TGTGCCAGTAGTATAGTAGGGAGGGGCACTGAAGCTTTCTTT. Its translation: CASSIVGRGTEAFF.

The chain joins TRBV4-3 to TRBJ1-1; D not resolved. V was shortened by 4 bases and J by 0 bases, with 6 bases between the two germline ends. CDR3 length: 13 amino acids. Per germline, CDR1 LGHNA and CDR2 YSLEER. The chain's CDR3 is CASSRIMNTEAFF. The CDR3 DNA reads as TGCGCCAGCAGCCGCATAATGAACACTGAAGCTTTCTTT.

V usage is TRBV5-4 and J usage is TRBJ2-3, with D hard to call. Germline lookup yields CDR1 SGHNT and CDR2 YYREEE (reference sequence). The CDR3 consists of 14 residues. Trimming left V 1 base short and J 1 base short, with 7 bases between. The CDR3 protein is CASSLTQGTDTQYF. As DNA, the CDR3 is TGTGCCAGCAGCTTGACTCAGGGCACAGATACGCAGTATTTT. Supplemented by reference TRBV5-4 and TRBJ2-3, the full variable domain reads ETGVTQSPTHLIKTRGQQVTLRCSSQSGHNTVSWYQQALGQGPQFIFQYYREEENGRGNFPPRFSGLQFPNYSSELNVNALELDDSALYLCASSLTQGTDTQYFGPGTRLTVL.